This T cell receptor beta chain was identified in a study of blood T cell repertoires in COVID-19. The V gene end was trimmed by 4 bases and the J gene end by 2 bases; junction bases not matched to a gene: 1. The CDR3 runs to 15 residues. The germline V gene has CDR1 SGHDN and CDR2 FVKESK. TCRdb's table, derived via immunoSEQ multiplex PCR, lists solely in-frame clones and lacks some. Here the sample spans roughly 180,000 clones, 80% to 90% being singletons. J is TRBJ2-1 and V is TRBV14, with 11 nucleotides matching TRBD2. Sequencing was performed on peripheral blood. The sequence derives from a woman aged 45-59 years with COVID-19, enrolled during active disease. DNA of the CDR3: TGTGCCAGCAGCCGGGGACTAGCGGCCTACAATGAGCAGTTCTTC. It encodes CASSRGLAAYNEQFF.